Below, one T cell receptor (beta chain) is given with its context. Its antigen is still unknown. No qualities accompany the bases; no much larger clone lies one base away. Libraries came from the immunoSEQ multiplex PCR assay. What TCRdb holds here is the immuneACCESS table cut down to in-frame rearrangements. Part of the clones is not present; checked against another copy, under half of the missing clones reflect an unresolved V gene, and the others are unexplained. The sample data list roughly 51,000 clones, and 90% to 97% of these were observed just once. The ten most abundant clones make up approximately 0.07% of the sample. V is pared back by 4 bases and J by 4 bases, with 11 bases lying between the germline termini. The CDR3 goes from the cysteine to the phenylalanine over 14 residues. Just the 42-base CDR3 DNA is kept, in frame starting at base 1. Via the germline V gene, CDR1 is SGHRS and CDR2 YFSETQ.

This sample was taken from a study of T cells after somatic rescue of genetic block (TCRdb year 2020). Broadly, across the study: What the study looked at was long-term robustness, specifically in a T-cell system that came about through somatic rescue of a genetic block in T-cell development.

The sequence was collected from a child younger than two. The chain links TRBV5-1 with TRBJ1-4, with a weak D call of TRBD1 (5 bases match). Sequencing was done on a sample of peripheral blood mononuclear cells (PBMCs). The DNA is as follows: TGCGCCAGCAGCGTGGGGGGGATTAATGAAAAACTGTTTTTT. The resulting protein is CASSVGGINEKLFF. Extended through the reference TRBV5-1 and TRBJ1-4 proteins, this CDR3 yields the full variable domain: KAGVTQTPRYLIKTRGQQVTLSCSPISGHRSVSWYQQTPGQGLQFLFEYFSETQRNKGNFPGRFSGRQFSNSRSEMNVSTLELGDSALYLCASSVGGINEKLFFGSGTQLSVL.